This TCR beta chain was retrieved from a study of control samples from healthy donors and cancer patients. CDR3 length: 16 amino acids. Germline assignment: CDR1 LGHNA and CDR2 YNFKEQ. The trim removed 5 bases at V and 6 bases at J, leaving 12 bases unmatched. The assay was immunoSEQ multiplex PCR, and TCRdb's table has in-frame clones only and misses some. The repertoire consists of about 120,000 clones, with roughly 90% occurring once and the leading ten covering around 5.4%. The sequenced sample was blood. This receptor was taken from a man aged 18-30 years in good health. V gene TRBV4-2 combines with J gene TRBJ2-3, with 9 bases matching TRBD2. The CDR3 DNA reads as TGTGCCAGCAGCAGTGATCCCGGGACTAGCAATGATACGCAGTATTTT. Residues: CASSSDPGTSNDTQYF.